Listed here are 27 T cell receptor beta chains from one sample, sequenced in a study of response to subunit inactivated influenza vaccine. TCRdb ran MiXCR on the RT-PCR reads and lists one entry per CDR3 protein. Here the sample spans some 850,000 distinct CDR3 sequences, around a sixth being singletons. Sequencing was performed on PBMCs from blood, taken about 5 days after vaccination. The origin of the receptors is a man between 50 and 59 years old who received an inactivated influenza vaccine.

The chain recombines TRBV7-9 with TRBJ2-1; possible D gene TRBD2, 5 bases. The CDR3 loop spans 14 amino acids. In germline, CDR1 is SEHNR, CDR2 FQNEAQ (reference sequence). The CDR3: CAIHDGDVYNEQFF. In DNA form, the CDR3 reads TGTGCTATCCACGACGGGGATGTTTACAATGAGCAGTTCTTC. The full variable domain, completed using reference TRBV7-9 and TRBJ2-1, is DTGVSQNPRHKITKRGQNVTFRCDPISEHNRLYWYRQTLGQGPEFLTYFQNEAQLEKSRLLSDRFSAERPKGSFSTLEIQRTEQGDSAMYLCAIHDGDVYNEQFFGPGTRLTVL.

The rearrangement uses TRBV7-6 and TRBJ2-7, with D possibly TRBD1 on 6 matching bases. CDR3 length equals 12 residues. In germline, CDR1 is SGHVS, CDR2 FNYEAQ. V was trimmed by 5 bases and J by 5 bases, leaving 10 bases between them. The CDR3 region is CASSRGHNEQYF. In DNA, the CDR3 is TGTGCCAGCAGCCGGGGACATAACGAGCAGTACTTC. Combining the CDR3 with reference TRBV7-6 and TRBJ2-7 gives the whole variable domain GAGVSQSPRYKVTKRGQDVALRCDPISGHVSLYWYRQALGQGPEFLTYFNYEAQQDKSGLPNDRFSAERPEGSISTLTIQRTEQRDSAMYRCASSRGHNEQYFGPGTRLTVT.

The chain couples TRBV20-1 to TRBJ2-2; 7 nucleotides match TRBD1. CDR3 length: 15 amino acids. Germline CDR1 DFQATT, CDR2 SNEGSKA (reference sequence). V was pared by 4 bases and J by 7 bases, with 12 bases of the junction left unmatched. CDR3 nucleotides: TGCAGTGCTACCGACCGGAAGGGGGCGGGCGGGGAGCTGTTTTTT. Its translation is CSATDRKGAGGELFF.

This clonotype was counted at least ten times. The rearrangement uses TRBV7-2 and TRBJ2-1, with no clear D. Germline CDR1 is SGHTA and CDR2 is FQGNSA. V lost 4 bases to trimming and J lost 5 bases, with 12 bases between them. The CDR3 runs to 14 residues. The CDR3 coding sequence is TGTGCCAGCAGCTCCGGGCCGGGTCACAATGAGCAGTTCTTC. Residues: CASSSGPGHNEQFF.

This rearrangement joins TRBV7-3 to TRBJ2-1; tentative D call: TRBD1 (5 bases). Germline V gene sequence: CDR1 SGHTA, CDR2 FQGTGA. V was clipped by 5 bases and J by 4 bases, with 15 bases between them. This CDR3 region has 15 residues. The CDR3 nucleotides read TGTGCCAGCAGCCAACAGGTAGCAGCATACAATGAGCAGTTCTTC. Its protein is CASSQQVAAYNEQFF.

This clonotype was seen more than once but under ten times. V usage is TRBV9 and J usage is TRBJ2-2; 8 bases map to TRBD2. Losses at the gene ends were 0 bases for V and 5 bases for J; bases not matched to a gene: 6. This CDR3 region has 16 residues. CDR1 is SGDLS, CDR2 YYNGEE, per germline. The CDR3 sequence: CASSVGEAGVTGELFF. The CDR3 DNA is TGTGCCAGCAGCGTAGGGGAAGCGGGGGTTACCGGGGAGCTGTTTTTT.

This clonotype was seen a few times. The chain links TRBV4-3 to TRBJ2-7, with D hard to call. Germline V gene sequence: CDR1 LGHNA, CDR2 YSLEER. The CDR3 is 15 residues long. Trimming removed 0 bases from V and 4 bases from J, with 13 bases in between. The CDR3 nucleotides read TGCGCCAGCAGCCAAGATGCGGTGACGGATTACGAGCAGTACTTC. Protein sequence: CASSQDAVTDYEQYF.

This clonotype was seen a few times. The CDR3 sequence: CASSSTGVQETQYF. CDR3 in DNA: TGCGCCAGCAGCTCCACAGGGGTACAAGAGACCCAGTACTTC. This rearrangement joins TRBV5-1 to TRBJ2-5, with 7 bases matching TRBD1. The junction had 4 bases not matched to a gene; V was cut back by 3 bases and J by 2 bases. Germline lookup yields CDR1 SGHRS and CDR2 YFSETQ. The CDR3 has 14 amino acids.

The rearrangement uses TRBV20-1 and TRBJ2-7, with TRBD1 matching over 9 bases. V was pared by 1 base and J by 5 bases, with 9 bases of the junction left unmatched. CDR1 DFQATT and CDR2 SNEGSKA come from the germline V gene (reference sequence). The CDR3 sequence is 15 residues long. The CDR3 DNA reads as TGCAGTGCTAGAGCGGGCGGGACAGGGAAGGACGAGCAGTACTTC. Translating it yields CSARAGGTGKDEQYF.

This clonotype has more than one count but fewer than ten. The V call is TRBV12-3 or TRBV12-4, the J call TRBJ1-2; 7 nucleotides align to TRBD1. The CDR3 has 14 amino acids. The junction had 3 bases not matched to a gene; V was cut back by 2 bases and J by 3 bases. The CDR3 DNA sequence: TGTGCCAGCAGTTTAAACAGGGGCCACTATGGCTACACCTTC. Translating gives CASSLNRGHYGYTF.

This chain links TRBV20-1 with TRBJ2-1; D possibly corresponds to TRBD1 (5 bases). The V and J ends lost 1 base and 3 bases respectively, with 13 bases between them. The CDR3 is 15 amino acids. The germline V gene encodes CDR1 DFQATT and CDR2 SNEGSKA (reference sequence). The CDR3 DNA reads as TGCAGTGCTAGAGTATTCAAGGGGATCTACAATGAGCAGTTCTTC. This encodes CSARVFKGIYNEQFF.

This clonotype was picked up a small number of times. V gene TRBV20-1 combines with J gene TRBJ1-3; D uncertain. V shed 3 bases and J shed 4 bases, with 13 bases lying between them. Germline V lookup: CDR1 DFQATT, CDR2 SNEGSKA (reference sequence). The CDR3 is 14 residues long. The CDR3 nucleotides are TGCAGTGCTAGGTATGGGAGATCCGGAAACACCATATATTTT. It specifies CSARYGRSGNTIYF.

This clonotype was counted only a few times. V is TRBV10-3 and J is TRBJ2-7; TRBD2 matches 13 bases. The CDR3 has 14 amino acids. The J segment lost 6 bases and the V segment lost 7 bases, leaving 6 bases of the junction unmatched. Germline CDR1 reads ENHRY; CDR2 reads SYGVKD. The CDR3 loop is CAITGTSGVCEQYF. The CDR3 bases are TGTGCCATCACCGGGACTAGCGGGGTCTGCGAGCAGTACTTC.

This chain links TRBV20-1 with TRBJ2-1; D ambiguous. The germline CDR1 and CDR2 sequences are DFQATT and SNEGSKA (reference sequence). CDR3 length equals 14 residues. Trimming cost V 4 bases and J 5 bases, with 15 bases left between them. The CDR3 DNA sequence: TGCAGTGCTATACCCGGTAGTGGAAACAATGAGCAGTTCTTC. Translating it yields CSAIPGSGNNEQFF.

The chain recombines TRBV14 with TRBJ2-1, with a weak D call TRBD2 (6 bases). Germline CDR1 SGHDN, CDR2 FVKESK. V lost 3 bases and J 4 bases, leaving 7 bases between the germline ends. The CDR3 is 13 amino acids. The CDR3 DNA sequence: TGTGCCAGCAGCCACGGGAGTTACAATGAGCAGTTCTTC. This codes for CASSHGSYNEQFF. Looking up the rest from reference TRBV14 and TRBJ2-1 gives the full variable domain: EAGVTQFPSHSVIEKGQTVTLRCDPISGHDNLYWYRRVMGKEIKFLLHFVKESKQDESGMPNNRFLAERTGGTYSTLKVQPAELEDSGVYFCASSHGSYNEQFFGPGTRLTVL.

The chain is built from TRBV7-9 and TRBJ2-5; TRBD1 might be the D (6 bases). V shed 5 bases and J shed 2 bases, with 15 bases lying between them. There are 15 residues in the CDR3. Per germline, CDR1 SEHNR and CDR2 FQNEAQ (reference sequence). The CDR3 sequence: CASSAAGTIQETQYF. CDR3 nucleotides: TGTGCCAGCAGCGCCGCCGGGACAATTCAAGAGACCCAGTACTTC.

This chain connects TRBV7-9 to TRBJ2-7; D is perhaps TRBD1 (6 bases). The CDR3 is made up of 14 amino acids. CDR1 SEHNR and CDR2 FQNEAQ come from the germline V gene (reference sequence). V lost 7 bases and J lost 3, with 16 bases in between. This CDR3 reads CASTPTGLYYEQYF. The CDR3 nucleotides read TGTGCCAGCACGCCTACAGGGCTTTACTACGAGCAGTACTTC.

This clonotype was detected many times. The gene calls are TRBV4-2 and TRBJ2-2, with 12 nucleotides matching TRBD2. Germline CDR1 reads LGHNA; CDR2 reads YNFKEQ. J lost 2 bases, V lost 2 bases, and 3 bases had no gene match. This CDR3 spans 17 amino acids. The CDR3 here is CASSQRTSGINTGELFF. In DNA, the CDR3 is TGTGCCAGCAGCCAACGGACTAGCGGGATAAACACCGGGGAGCTGTTTTTT.

This chain joins TRBV7-2 and TRBJ1-1; 7 nucleotides align to TRBD1. Germline V gene data show CDR1 as SGHTA and CDR2 as FQGNSA. V lost 3 bases to trimming and J lost 5 bases; unmatched junction nucleotides: 3. The CDR3 is 13 amino acids. The CDR3 is CASSFGDRTEAFF. As DNA, the CDR3 is TGTGCCAGCAGCTTCGGGGACAGAACTGAAGCTTTCTTT.

The J gene is TRBJ2-1, the V gene TRBV15, with a tentative D call TRBD1 (6 bases). Germline-derived CDR1 and CDR2 are LNHNV and YYDKDF (reference sequence). The CDR3 has 14 amino acids. V lost 4 bases, J lost 5 bases, and 12 bases lay in between. The CDR3 sequence: CATSKGTRHNEQFF. The CDR3 region has the DNA TGTGCCACCAGCAAAGGGACACGACACAATGAGCAGTTCTTC. Full variable domain (rest looked up from reference TRBV15 and TRBJ2-1): DAMVIQNPRYQVTQFGKPVTLSCSQTLNHNVMYWYQQKSSQAPKLLFHYYDKDFNNEADTPDNFQSRRPNTSFCFLDIRSPGLGDTAMYLCATSKGTRHNEQFFGPGTRLTVL.

The sample holds many counts of this clonotype. The chain joins TRBV12-3 or TRBV12-4 to TRBJ1-1, with a tentative D call TRBD1 (5 bases). The ends were cut back, 3 bases at V and 6 bases at J, with 14 bases in the middle. CDR3 size: 14 residues. The CDR3 region is CASSLKGQSAEAFF. CDR3 DNA sequence: TGTGCCAGCAGTTTGAAGGGGCAGTCGGCTGAAGCTTTCTTT.

V and J are TRBV6-1 and TRBJ1-5; no reliable D call. The length of the CDR3 is 11 residues. Trimming cost V 7 bases and J 0 bases, with 1 base left between them. In germline, CDR1 is MNHNS, CDR2 SASEGT. The CDR3 loop is CASNSNQPQHF. DNA for the CDR3: TGTGCCAGCAATAGCAATCAGCCCCAGCATTTT.

There are a few counts of this clonotype. The chain couples TRBV29-1 to TRBJ2-2, with TRBD2 identical over 10 bases. Looked up from germline, CDR1 is SQVTM and CDR2 is ANQGSEA. V shed 7 bases and J 1 base; nucleotides not matched to a gene: 3. The length of the CDR3 is 14 residues. As DNA, the CDR3 is TGCAGCGGGAGACTAGCGGGGAACACCGGGGAGCTGTTTTTT. Amino acid sequence: CSGRLAGNTGELFF.

The chain is built from TRBV25-1 and TRBJ2-7, with TRBD1 matching 7 bases. The germline gives CDR1 MGHDK, CDR2 SYGVNS. The V and J ends lost 5 bases and 2 bases, in that order; junction bases with no gene match: 6. The CDR3 consists of 14 residues. CDR3 DNA sequence: TGTGCCAGCAGTTTTGGGACAGATACCTACGAGCAGTACTTC. Translated, it gives CASSFGTDTYEQYF.

This clonotype has more than one count but fewer than ten. This chain joins TRBV28 and TRBJ2-7; 10 bases agree with TRBD2. CDR3 length: 14 residues. Germline lookup yields CDR1 MDHEN and CDR2 SYDVKM. V lost 9 bases to trimming and J lost 1 base; unmatched junction nucleotides: 6. The CDR3 spells CASRWGLASYEQYF. In DNA, the CDR3 is TGTGCCAGTCGCTGGGGACTAGCGTCCTACGAGCAGTACTTC.

In its sample, this clonotype was seen a few times. V and J are TRBV12-3 or TRBV12-4 and TRBJ2-5; D remains ambiguous. With 4 bases removed from V and 0 bases from J, the gap between germline ends came to 9 bases. The CDR3 covers 14 residues. This chain's CDR3 is CASSSTRYQETQYF. The CDR3 DNA follows: TGTGCCAGCAGTTCGACACGGTACCAAGAGACCCAGTACTTC.

The chain employs TRBV10-3 and TRBJ2-7; TRBD2 matches at 16 bases. The CDR3 runs to 17 residues. Germline V gene data show CDR1 as ENHRY and CDR2 as SYGVKD. Unmatched junction bases numbered 1, after V lost 2 bases and J lost 0 bases. The CDR3 loop reads CAISEGTSGRASYEQYF. CDR3 sequence (DNA): TGTGCCATCAGTGAGGGGACTAGCGGGAGGGCCTCCTACGAGCAGTACTTC.